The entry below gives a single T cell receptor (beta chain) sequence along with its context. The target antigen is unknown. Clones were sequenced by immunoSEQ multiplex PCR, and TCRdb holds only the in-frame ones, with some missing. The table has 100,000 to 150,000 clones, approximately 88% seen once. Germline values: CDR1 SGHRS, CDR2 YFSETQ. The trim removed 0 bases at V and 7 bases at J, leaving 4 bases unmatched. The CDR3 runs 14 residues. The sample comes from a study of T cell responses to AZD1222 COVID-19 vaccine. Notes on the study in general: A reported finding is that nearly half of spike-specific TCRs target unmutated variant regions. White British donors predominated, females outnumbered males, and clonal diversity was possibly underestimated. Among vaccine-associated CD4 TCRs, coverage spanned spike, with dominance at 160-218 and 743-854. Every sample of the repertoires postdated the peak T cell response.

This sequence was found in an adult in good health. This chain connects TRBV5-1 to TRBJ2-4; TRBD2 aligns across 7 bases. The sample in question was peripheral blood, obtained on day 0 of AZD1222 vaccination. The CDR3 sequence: CASSLVDGGNIQYF. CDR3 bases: TGCGCCAGCAGCTTGGTTGACGGGGGGAACATTCAGTACTTC.